This TCR beta chain is from a study of blood T cells in healthy people across ages. Total RNA was extracted at no less than 5 micrograms per sample. The use of a sample-barcoded 5' primer and a J-beta primer mix characterized a second PCR of roughly 7 to 11 cycles. TCRdb analysed the 5' RACE reads with MiXCR anew, one entry per CDR3 protein. The data hold nearly 1 million distinct CDR3 sequences, with roughly 51% observed a single time. The CDR3 extends over 12 amino acids. Per the germline V gene, CDR1 is DFQATT and CDR2 is SNEGSKA (reference sequence). This clonotype was picked up a small number of times. The target antigen is unknown. Study-level results: The donors' CMV status was not determined, possibly confounding changes in expanded clonotypes. Compared with aged donors, long-lived donors showed fewer expanded clones, suggesting selection.

The clonotype originates from a woman aged 55-70 years in good health. Sequenced sample: blood. The rearrangement joins TRBV20-1 to TRBJ2-7; 12 positions match TRBD1. In DNA form, the CDR3 reads TGCAGCGCGGGACAGGGGGCATACGAGCAGTACTTC. It is translated as CSAGQGAYEQYF.